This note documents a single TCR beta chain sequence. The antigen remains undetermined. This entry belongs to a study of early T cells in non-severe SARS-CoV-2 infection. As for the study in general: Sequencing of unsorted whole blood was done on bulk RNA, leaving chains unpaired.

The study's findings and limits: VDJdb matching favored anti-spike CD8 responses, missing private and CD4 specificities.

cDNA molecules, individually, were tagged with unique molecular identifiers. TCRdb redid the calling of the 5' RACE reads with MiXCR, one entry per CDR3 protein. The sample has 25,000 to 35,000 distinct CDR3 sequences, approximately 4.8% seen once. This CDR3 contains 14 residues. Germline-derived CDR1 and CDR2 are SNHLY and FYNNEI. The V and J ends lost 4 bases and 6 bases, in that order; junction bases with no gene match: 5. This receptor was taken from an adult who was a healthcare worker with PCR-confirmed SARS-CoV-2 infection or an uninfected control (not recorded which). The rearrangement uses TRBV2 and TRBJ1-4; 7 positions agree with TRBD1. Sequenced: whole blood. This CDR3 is CASSGGGYDEKLFF. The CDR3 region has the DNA TGTGCCAGCAGTGGAGGGGGCTATGATGAAAAACTGTTTTTT.